This note documents a single T cell receptor beta chain sequence. The source of the sample is a study of OX40 agonist ivuxolimab in advanced cancers. Whole-study context: Patients received ivuxolimab, an intravenous treatment, every 2 weeks at 0.01 to 10 mg/kg. Dose-escalation patients were diagnosed with hepatocellular carcinoma, melanoma, renal cell cancer or head and neck cancer. Therapy given before enrollment (anti-PD-1, anti-PD-L1 or anti-CTLA-4) was allowed, and around 40% had some.

CDR1 and CDR2 (germline): MNHNY, SVGAGI (reference sequence). The CDR3 runs to 15 residues. J gave up 6 bases and V 5 bases, and 8 bases lay outside the gene matches. Libraries were prepared by immunoSEQ multiplex PCR; TCRdb keeps only in-frame clonotypes and omits some of them. The sample yields fewer than 90,000 clones, around 91% seen once. The specimen was CD4+ or CD8+ T cells sorted from blood, collected in a trial of the OX40 agonist ivuxolimab. The chain carries TRBV6-6 and TRBJ1-2, with 11 positions matching TRBD1. The TCR originated in an adult with an advanced solid tumor such as melanoma, head and neck, liver or kidney cancer. The CDR3 DNA reads TGTGCCAGCAGTCCCGGGACAGGGGGATTAAATGGCTACACCTTC. It encodes CASSPGTGGLNGYTF.